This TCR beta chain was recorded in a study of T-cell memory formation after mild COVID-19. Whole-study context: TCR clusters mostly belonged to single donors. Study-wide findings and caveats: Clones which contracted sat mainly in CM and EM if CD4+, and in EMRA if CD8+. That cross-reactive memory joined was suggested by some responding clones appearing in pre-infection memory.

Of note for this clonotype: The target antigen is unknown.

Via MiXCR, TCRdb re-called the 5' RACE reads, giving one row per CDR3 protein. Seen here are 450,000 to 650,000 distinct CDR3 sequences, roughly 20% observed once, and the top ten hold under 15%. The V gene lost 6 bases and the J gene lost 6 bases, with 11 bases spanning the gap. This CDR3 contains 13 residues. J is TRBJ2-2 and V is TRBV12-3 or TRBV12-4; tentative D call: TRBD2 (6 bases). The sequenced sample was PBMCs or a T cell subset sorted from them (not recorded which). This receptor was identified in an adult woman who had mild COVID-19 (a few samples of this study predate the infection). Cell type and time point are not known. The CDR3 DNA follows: TGTGCCAGCAGCCCGGGACTCTCCGGGGAGCTGTTTTTT. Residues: CASSPGLSGELFF.